These 13 T cell receptor beta chains came from one sample sequenced in a study of OX40 agonist ivuxolimab in advanced cancers. The assay was immunoSEQ multiplex PCR, and TCRdb's table has in-frame clones only and misses some. The sample lists 79,000 or so clones, roughly nine tenths occurring once. Sequences were derived from CD4+ or CD8+ T cells sorted from blood, sampled in a trial of the OX40 agonist ivuxolimab. These receptors were taken from an adult with an advanced solid tumor such as melanoma, head and neck, liver or kidney cancer.

V gene TRBV11-1 combines with J gene TRBJ2-1; D assignment may be TRBD1 or TRBD2 (5 bases each). Germline V gives CDR1 SGHAT, CDR2 FQDESV (reference sequence). Trimming cost V 7 bases and J 3 bases, with 13 bases left between them. The CDR3 covers 14 residues. The CDR3 nucleotides are TGTGCCAGCAATCCGGGACCACACTACAATGAGCAGTTCTTC. The encoded protein is CASNPGPHYNEQFF.

This rearrangement joins TRBV6-1 to TRBJ2-7; a weak D match, TRBD2 (6 bases). The CDR3 loop spans 14 amino acids. In germline, CDR1 is MNHNS, CDR2 SASEGT. The germline V and J ends were trimmed by 2 bases and 2 bases, with 10 bases remaining between them. The CDR3 DNA sequence: TGTGCCAGCAGTGAATATAGCGGCCCCTACGAGCAGTACTTC. Translating it yields CASSEYSGPYEQYF.

The rearrangement links TRBV19 to TRBJ2-2, with 8 bases matching TRBD1. V lost 5 bases and J lost 2; bases outside the gene matches: 13. There are 18 residues in the CDR3. The germline CDR1 and CDR2 sequences are LNHDA and SQIVND (reference sequence). CDR3 DNA sequence: TGTGCCAGTAGTCTCACATCAGGGGGCGAATTAAACACCGGGGAGCTGTTTTTT. It encodes CASSLTSGGELNTGELFF. Full variable domain (rest looked up from reference TRBV19 and TRBJ2-2): DGGITQSPKYLFRKEGQNVTLSCEQNLNHDAMYWYRQDPGQGLRLIYYSQIVNDFQKGDIAEGYSVSREKKESFPLTVTSAQKNPTAFYLCASSLTSGGELNTGELFFGEGSRLTVL.

The rearrangement links TRBV25-1 to TRBJ2-7; D remains ambiguous. V gave up 3 bases and J gave up 2 bases, with 5 bases separating them. This CDR3 is 12 amino acids long. Germline values: CDR1 MGHDK, CDR2 SYGVNS. For the CDR3, the DNA is TGTGCCAGCAGTGACCGAACCTACGAGCAGTACTTC. Translated, it gives CASSDRTYEQYF.

The chain combines TRBV6-6 with TRBJ1-2, with TRBD1 as a possible D gene (5 bases). Germline-derived CDR1 and CDR2 are MNHNY and SVGAGI (reference sequence). The length of the CDR3 is 14 residues. V lost 6 bases to trimming and J lost 4 bases, with 15 bases between them. The CDR3: CASRSGQVRYGYTF. The CDR3 DNA follows: TGTGCCAGCAGATCAGGGCAGGTTCGCTATGGCTACACCTTC.

V gene TRBV7-3 combines with J gene TRBJ1-1; TRBD1 might be the D (5 bases). Trimming took 3 bases from V and 11 from J, leaving 22 bases between them. The CDR3 extends over 15 amino acids. CDR1 and CDR2 (germline): SGHTA, FQGTGA. For the CDR3, the DNA is TGTGCCAGCAGCTTCCGGGACTCGGGACTAAAGGGGGCTTTCTTT. Its translation is CASSFRDSGLKGAFF.

This clone was found once. V gene TRBV19 combines with J gene TRBJ1-5, with 11 bases matching TRBD1. V gave up 3 bases and J gave up 6 bases; unmatched junction bases: 1. The germline gives CDR1 LNHDA, CDR2 SQIVND (reference sequence). The CDR3 runs 14 residues. In nucleotides, the CDR3 is TGTGCCAGTAGTATCGGGACAGGGGGTCAGCCCCAGCATTTT. It translates to CASSIGTGGQPQHF.

This chain links TRBV28 with TRBJ2-1; a possible D gene is TRBD1 (5 bases). Germline V gene sequence: CDR1 MDHEN, CDR2 SYDVKM. This CDR3 contains 14 residues. Between the trimmed V and J ends, which lost 5 bases and 3 bases, there was a span of 11 bases. This CDR3 reads CASSARQYYNEQFF. CDR3 nucleotides: TGTGCCAGCAGTGCACGACAGTACTACAATGAGCAGTTCTTC.

J is TRBJ2-6 and V is TRBV19; D uncertain. CDR3 length: 15 residues. CDR1 is LNHDA, CDR2 SQIVND, per germline (reference sequence). V lost 5 bases to trimming and J lost 0 bases, with 8 bases between them. In DNA, the CDR3 is TGTGCCAGTAGTCTACTCGTCTCTGGGGCCAACGTCCTGACTTTC. Encoded protein: CASSLLVSGANVLTF.

The table lists this clone with a count of one. The chain couples TRBV5-6 to TRBJ2-5; TRBD1 or TRBD2 may be the D gene (6 bases each). This CDR3 has 13 residues. The germline CDR1 and CDR2 sequences are SGHDT and YYEEEE. Between the trimmed V and J ends, which lost 4 bases and 9 bases, there was a span of 16 bases. CDR3 loop: CASSRTGTGAQYF. CDR3 nucleotide sequence: TGTGCCAGCAGCCGTACAGGGACGGGGGCCCAGTACTTC.

V usage is TRBV30 and J usage is TRBJ2-7, with 7 bases fitting TRBD1. Losses at the gene ends were 5 bases for V and 7 bases for J; bases not matched to a gene: 11. The germline V gene has CDR1 GTSNPN and CDR2 SVGIG (reference sequence). CDR3 length: 13 residues. Here the CDR3 DNA reads TGTGCCTGGGCGAGACAGGGATTAGGTGAGCAGTACTTC. Translation: CAWARQGLGEQYF.

The chain combines TRBV9 with TRBJ1-4; 7 positions agree with TRBD1. Germline loops: CDR1 SGDLS, CDR2 YYNGEE. With 0 bases clipped from V and 7 bases from J, the junction kept 15 bases outside the gene matches. This CDR3 spans 18 amino acids. CDR3 sequence: CASSVGALGGGSGEKLFF. The CDR3 region has the DNA TGTGCCAGCAGCGTAGGGGCCCTAGGAGGGGGCAGCGGTGAAAAACTGTTTTTT.

The V call is TRBV6-5, the J call TRBJ2-1; TRBD2 matches at 7 bases. Looked up from germline, CDR1 is MNHEY and CDR2 is SVGAGI. V lost 6 bases and J lost 14; bases outside the gene matches: 10. The CDR3 extends over 12 amino acids. DNA for the CDR3: TGTGCCAGCAGCCACAGCGGGACCTTGAAGTTCTTC. It codes for CASSHSGTLKFF.